These T cell receptor beta chains were read from a single sample in a study of vaccination and CD4 T cells after COVID-19. TCRdb redid the calling of the PCR reads with MiXCR, one entry per CDR3 protein. The table includes 1,500 to 2,500 distinct CDR3 sequences, approximately 68% detected once. For these receptors, no antigen is known. This sample comprised CD4+ T cells from blood, cultured in vitro, obtained after SARS-CoV-2 vaccination. These receptors were taken from a human donor who had recovered from COVID-19. The CDR3 runs from the conserved cysteine through the conserved F or W. The D gene is left open where the match is weak. The listing skips clone size in some rows; elsewhere it reads once, few, many or a size class.

TRBJ1-5 . . TRBV7-2 CASSLGPAGDPQHF TGTGCCAGCAGCTTAGGGCCCGCAGGGGATCCCCAGCATTTT
TRBJ2-5 . . TRBV7-3 CASSSRIQETQYF TGTGCCAGCAGCTCTAGAATTCAAGAGACCCAGTACTTC
TRBJ1-6 . TRBD1 TRBV27 CASRQGRYNSPLHF TGTGCCAGTCGACAGGGGAGGTATAATTCACCCCTCCACTTT
TRBJ2-5 hyperexpanded TRBD2 TRBV19 CASSRDRGGLETQYF TGTGCCAGTAGTCGAGATCGGGGGGGCCTCGAGACCCAGTACTTC
TRBJ1-5 . . TRBV27 CASSRTPGLNQPQHF TGTGCCAGCAGCCGGACACCGGGCCTCAATCAGCCCCAGCATTTT
TRBJ2-3 few TRBD1 TRBV20-1 CSAAAGQGDTDTQYF TGCAGTGCCGCCGCAGGACAGGGGGATACAGATACGCAGTATTTT
TRBJ2-1 . . TRBV7-9 CASSLEVGRNEQFF TGTGCCAGCAGCTTAGAGGTTGGGCGTAATGAGCAGTTCTTC
TRBJ2-1 . . TRBV28 CASSFIPLFIRQRHNEQFF TGTGCCAGCAGTTTTATTCCCCTATTCATTAGACAGCGACACAATGAGCAGTTCTTC
TRBJ2-5 . TRBD2 TRBV27 CASSLGGLAGVETQYF TGTGCCAGCAGTTTAGGGGGTCTAGCGGGAGTAGAGACCCAGTACTTC
TRBJ2-3 medium-sized . TRBV7-3 CASSLEMGTDTQYF TGTGCCAGCAGCTTGGAGATGGGCACAGATACGCAGTATTTT
TRBJ1-1 . . TRBV20-1 CSARGVPTNTEAFF TGCAGTGCTAGGGGAGTCCCGACGAACACTGAAGCTTTCTTT
TRBJ1-6 . . TRBV19 CASSISTDRVSPLHF TGTGCCAGTAGTATATCGACGGACCGGGTTTCACCCCTCCACTTT
TRBJ2-7 . TRBD2 TRBV27 CASSLLAGGYEQYF TGTGCCAGCAGTTTACTAGCGGGGGGCTACGAGCAGTACTTC
TRBJ2-3 . TRBD1 TRBV10-1 CASSKGGSGTDTQYF TGCGCCAGCAGCAAAGGGGGCAGTGGCACAGATACGCAGTATTTT
TRBJ2-4 . TRBD2 TRBV20-1 CSARRRGGDIQYF TGCAGTGCTAGGCGAAGGGGAGGGGACATTCAGTACTTC
TRBJ2-7 . . TRBV20-1 CSASRDGLTYEQYF TGCAGTGCTAGTAGGGACGGATTAACCTACGAGCAGTACTTC
TRBJ1-5 . . TRBV28 CASSLDGSNQPQHF TGTGCCAGCAGTTTGGATGGAAGCAATCAGCCCCAGCATTTT
TRBJ2-5 hyperexpanded TRBD1 TRBV7-9 CASSQWTGEETQYF TGTGCCAGCAGCCAATGGACAGGGGAAGAGACCCAGTACTTC
TRBJ2-4 once TRBD1 TRBV7-6 CASSLGTGRTKNIQYF TGTGCCAGCAGCTTGGGGACAGGGAGAACTAAAAACATTCAGTACTTC
TRBJ2-7 . . TRBV20-1 CSAEKSGRSPSEQYF TGCAGTGCTGAAAAGAGCGGGCGCTCCCCGAGCGAGCAGTACTTC